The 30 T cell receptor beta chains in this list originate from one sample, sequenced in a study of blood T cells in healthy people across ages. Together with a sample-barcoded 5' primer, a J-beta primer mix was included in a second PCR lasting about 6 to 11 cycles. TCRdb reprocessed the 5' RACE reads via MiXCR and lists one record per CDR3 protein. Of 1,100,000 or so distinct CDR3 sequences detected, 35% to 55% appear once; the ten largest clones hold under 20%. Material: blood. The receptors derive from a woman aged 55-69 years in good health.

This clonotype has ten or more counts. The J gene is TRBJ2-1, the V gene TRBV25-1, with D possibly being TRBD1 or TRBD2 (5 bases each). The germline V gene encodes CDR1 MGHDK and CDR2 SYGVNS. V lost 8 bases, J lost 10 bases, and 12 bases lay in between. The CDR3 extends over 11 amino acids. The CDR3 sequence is CASWGTREQFF. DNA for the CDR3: TGTGCCAGCTGGGGGACGAGGGAGCAGTTCTTC. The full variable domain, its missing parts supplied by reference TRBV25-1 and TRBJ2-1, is EADIYQTPRYLVIGTGKKITLECSQTMGHDKMYWYQQDPGMELHLIHYSYGVNSTEKGDLSSESTVSRIRTEHFPLTLESARPSHTSQYLCASWGTREQFFGPGTRLTVL.

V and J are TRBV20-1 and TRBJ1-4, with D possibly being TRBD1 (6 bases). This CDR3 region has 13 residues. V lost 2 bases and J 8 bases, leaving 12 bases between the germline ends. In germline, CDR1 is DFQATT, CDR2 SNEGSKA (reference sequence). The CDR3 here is CSARPNGGEKLFF. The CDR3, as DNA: TGCAGTGCTAGACCCAACGGGGGCGAAAAACTGTTTTTT.

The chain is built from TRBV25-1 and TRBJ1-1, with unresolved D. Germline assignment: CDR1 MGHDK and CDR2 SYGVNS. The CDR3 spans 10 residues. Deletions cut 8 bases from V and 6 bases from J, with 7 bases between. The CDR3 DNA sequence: TGTGCCAGCCGGGGTTCTGAAGCTTTCTTT. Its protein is CASRGSEAFF.

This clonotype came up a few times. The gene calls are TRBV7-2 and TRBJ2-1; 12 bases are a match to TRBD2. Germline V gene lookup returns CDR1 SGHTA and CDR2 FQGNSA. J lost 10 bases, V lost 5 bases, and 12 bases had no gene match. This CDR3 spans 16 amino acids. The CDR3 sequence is CASSPRRLAGAGEQFF. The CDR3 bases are TGTGCCAGCAGCCCTAGGCGACTAGCGGGGGCGGGAGAGCAGTTCTTC. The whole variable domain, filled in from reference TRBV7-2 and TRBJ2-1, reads GAGVSQSPSNKVTEKGKDVELRCDPISGHTALYWYRQSLGQGLEFLIYFQGNSAPDKSGLPSDRFSAERTGGSVSTLTIQRTQQEDSAVYLCASSPRRLAGAGEQFFGPGTRLTVL.

DNA of the CDR3: TGTGCCAGCAGCTCCCTTAGCGGGACCCGTACCTACGAGCAGTACTTC. Translation: CASSSLSGTRTYEQYF. This chain joins TRBV7-6 and TRBJ2-7, with 8 bases matching TRBD2. This CDR3 comprises 16 residues. Losses at the gene ends were 4 bases for V and 2 bases for J; bases not matched to a gene: 10. Germline V gives CDR1 SGHVS, CDR2 FNYEAQ. Combining the CDR3 with reference TRBV7-6 and TRBJ2-7 gives the whole variable domain GAGVSQSPRYKVTKRGQDVALRCDPISGHVSLYWYRQALGQGPEFLTYFNYEAQQDKSGLPNDRFSAERPEGSISTLTIQRTEQRDSAMYRCASSSLSGTRTYEQYFGPGTRLTVT.

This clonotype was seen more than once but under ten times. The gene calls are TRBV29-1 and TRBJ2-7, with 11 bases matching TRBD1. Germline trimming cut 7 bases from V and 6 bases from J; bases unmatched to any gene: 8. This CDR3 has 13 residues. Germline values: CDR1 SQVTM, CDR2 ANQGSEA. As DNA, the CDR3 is TGCAGCGGGTCGGACAGGGGGCGAGGCGAGCAGTACTTC. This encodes CSGSDRGRGEQYF.

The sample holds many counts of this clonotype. The CDR3 DNA follows: TGCAGTGCTAGAAGCGGCCAAGAGACCCAGTACTTC. Residues: CSARSGQETQYF. The chain recombines TRBV20-1 with TRBJ2-5, with D maybe TRBD2 (5 bases). The CDR3 sequence is 12 residues long. Germline CDR1 DFQATT, CDR2 SNEGSKA (reference sequence). V gave up 2 bases and J gave up 1 base, with 5 bases separating them.

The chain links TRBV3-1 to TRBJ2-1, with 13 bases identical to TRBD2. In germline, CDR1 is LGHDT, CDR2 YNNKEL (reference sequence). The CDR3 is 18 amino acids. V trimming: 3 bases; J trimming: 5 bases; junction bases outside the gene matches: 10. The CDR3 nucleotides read TGTGCCAGCAGCCACCCTGGGACTAGCGGGAAGGTTAACAATGAGCAGTTCTTC. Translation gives CASSHPGTSGKVNNEQFF.

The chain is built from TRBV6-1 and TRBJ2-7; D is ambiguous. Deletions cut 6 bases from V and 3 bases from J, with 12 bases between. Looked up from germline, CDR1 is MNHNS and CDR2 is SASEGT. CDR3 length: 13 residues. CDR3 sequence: CASRQKLNYEQYF. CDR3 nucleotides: TGTGCCAGCAGGCAAAAACTGAACTACGAGCAGTACTTC.

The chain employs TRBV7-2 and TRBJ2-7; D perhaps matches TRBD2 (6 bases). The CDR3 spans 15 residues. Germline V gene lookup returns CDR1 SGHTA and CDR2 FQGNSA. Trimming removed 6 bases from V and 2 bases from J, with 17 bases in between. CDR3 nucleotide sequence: TGTGCCAGCAGTCCCGGGGTGGGAGGAACCTACGAGCAGTACTTC. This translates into CASSPGVGGTYEQYF.

CDR3 nucleotides: TGTGCCAGCAGTGTCATGGCGGGTGGGGATACGCAGTATTTT. Protein product: CASSVMAGGDTQYF. This sequence joins TRBV27 and TRBJ2-3; D possibly corresponds to TRBD2 (5 bases). CDR1 is MNHEY and CDR2 is SMNVEV in the germline V gene (reference sequence). Trimming shortened V by 5 bases and J by 6 bases, and 15 bases separated the two germline ends. This CDR3 is 14 amino acids long.

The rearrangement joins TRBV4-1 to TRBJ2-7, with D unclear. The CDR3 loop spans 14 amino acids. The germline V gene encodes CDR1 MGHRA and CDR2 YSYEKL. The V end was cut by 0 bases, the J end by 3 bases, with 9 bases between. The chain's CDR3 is CASSQDLMNYEQYF. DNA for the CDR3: TGCGCCAGCAGCCAAGATCTTATGAACTACGAGCAGTACTTC.

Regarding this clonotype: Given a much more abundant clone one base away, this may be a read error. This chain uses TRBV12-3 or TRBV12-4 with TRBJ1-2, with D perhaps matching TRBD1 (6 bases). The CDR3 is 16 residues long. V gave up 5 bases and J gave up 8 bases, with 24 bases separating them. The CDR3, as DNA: TGTGCCAGCAGTCCCTGTGGACAGAGGGTTATCGGAGGCTACACCTTC. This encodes CASSPCGQRVIGGYTF.

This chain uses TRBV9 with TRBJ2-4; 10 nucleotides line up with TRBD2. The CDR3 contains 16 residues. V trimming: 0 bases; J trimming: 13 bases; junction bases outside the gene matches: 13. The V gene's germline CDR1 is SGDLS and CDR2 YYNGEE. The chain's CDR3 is CASSVGGLAPSYKQYF. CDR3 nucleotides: TGTGCCAGCAGCGTAGGGGGACTAGCGCCGTCCTACAAGCAGTACTTC.

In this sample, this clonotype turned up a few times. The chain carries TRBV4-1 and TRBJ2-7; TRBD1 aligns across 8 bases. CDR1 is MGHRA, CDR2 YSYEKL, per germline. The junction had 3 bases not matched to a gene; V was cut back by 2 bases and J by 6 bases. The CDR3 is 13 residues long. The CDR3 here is CASSQRTGFEQYF. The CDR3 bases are TGCGCCAGCAGCCAACGGACAGGGTTCGAGCAGTACTTC.

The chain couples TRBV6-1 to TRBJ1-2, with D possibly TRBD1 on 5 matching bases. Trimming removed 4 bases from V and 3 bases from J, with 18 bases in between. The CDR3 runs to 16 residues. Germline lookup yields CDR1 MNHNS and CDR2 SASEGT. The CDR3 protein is CASSGAWGRRDYGYTF. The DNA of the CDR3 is TGTGCCAGCAGTGGAGCGTGGGGCCGTCGGGACTATGGCTACACCTTC.

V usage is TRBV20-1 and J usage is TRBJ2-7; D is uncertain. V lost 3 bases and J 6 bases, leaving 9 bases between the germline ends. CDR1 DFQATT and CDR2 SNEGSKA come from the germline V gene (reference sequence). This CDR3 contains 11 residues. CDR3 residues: CSASWPVEQYF. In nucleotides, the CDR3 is TGCAGTGCTAGCTGGCCGGTCGAGCAGTACTTC.

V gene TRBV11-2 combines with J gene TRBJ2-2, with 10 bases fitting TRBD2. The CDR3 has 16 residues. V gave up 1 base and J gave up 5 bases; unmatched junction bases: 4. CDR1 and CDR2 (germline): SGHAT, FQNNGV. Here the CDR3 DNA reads TGTGCCAGCAGCTTAGTCCTAGCGGGGGTTACCGGGGAGCTGTTTTTT. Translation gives CASSLVLAGVTGELFF.

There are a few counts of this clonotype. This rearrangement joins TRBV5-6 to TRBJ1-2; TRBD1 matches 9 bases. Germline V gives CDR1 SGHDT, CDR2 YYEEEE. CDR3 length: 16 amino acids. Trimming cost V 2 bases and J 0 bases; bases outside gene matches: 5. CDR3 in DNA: TGTGCCAGCAGCTTCGCTGGGACAGGGACTAACTATGGCTACACCTTC. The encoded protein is CASSFAGTGTNYGYTF.

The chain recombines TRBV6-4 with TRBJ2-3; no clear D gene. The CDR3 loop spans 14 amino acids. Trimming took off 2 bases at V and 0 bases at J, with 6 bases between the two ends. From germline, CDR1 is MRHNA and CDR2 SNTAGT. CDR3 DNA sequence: TGTGCCAGCAGTGACCAGCCTAGCACAGATACGCAGTATTTT. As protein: CASSDQPSTDTQYF.

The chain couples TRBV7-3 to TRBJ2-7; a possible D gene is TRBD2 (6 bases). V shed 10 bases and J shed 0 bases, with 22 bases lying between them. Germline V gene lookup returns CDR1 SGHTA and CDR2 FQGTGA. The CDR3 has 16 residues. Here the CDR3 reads CATQSEGASVSYEQYF. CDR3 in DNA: TGTGCCACCCAATCCGAGGGTGCTAGCGTCTCCTACGAGCAGTACTTC.

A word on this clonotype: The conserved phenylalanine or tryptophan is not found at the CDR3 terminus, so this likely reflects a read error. The chain's CDR3 is CASSEGMGSGEKLFC. The CDR3 DNA is TGTGCCAGCAGTGAAGGGATGGGCTCCGGTGAAAAACTGTTTTGT. The chain employs TRBV2 and TRBJ1-4, with D hard to call. Trimming removed 1 base from V and 7 bases from J, with 13 bases in between. The germline gives CDR1 SNHLY, CDR2 FYNNEI. The CDR3 sequence is 15 residues long.

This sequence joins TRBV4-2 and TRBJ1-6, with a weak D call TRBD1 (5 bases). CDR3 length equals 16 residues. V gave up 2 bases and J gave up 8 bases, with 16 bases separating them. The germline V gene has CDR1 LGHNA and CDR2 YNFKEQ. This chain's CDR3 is CASSQSPGRGDSPLHF. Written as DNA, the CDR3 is TGTGCCAGCAGCCAATCTCCAGGGAGGGGAGATTCACCCCTCCACTTT.

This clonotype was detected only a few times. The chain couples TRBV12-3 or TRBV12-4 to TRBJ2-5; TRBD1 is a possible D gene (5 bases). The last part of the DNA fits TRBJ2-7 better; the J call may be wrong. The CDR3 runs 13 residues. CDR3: CASSSLQEHEQYF. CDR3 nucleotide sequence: TGTGCCAGCAGCAGTTTACAGGAGCACGAGCAGTACTTC.

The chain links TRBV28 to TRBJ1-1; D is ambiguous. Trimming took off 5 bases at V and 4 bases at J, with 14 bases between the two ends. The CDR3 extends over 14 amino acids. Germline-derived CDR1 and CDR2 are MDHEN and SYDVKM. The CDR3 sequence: CASSVLATGTEAFF. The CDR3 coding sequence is TGTGCCAGCAGTGTACTCGCGACGGGCACTGAAGCTTTCTTT. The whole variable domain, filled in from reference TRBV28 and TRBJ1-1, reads DVKVTQSSRYLVKRTGEKVFLECVQDMDHENMFWYRQDPGLGLRLIYFSYDVKMKEKGDIPEGYSVSREKKERFSLILESASTNQTSMYLCASSVLATGTEAFFGQGTRLTVV.

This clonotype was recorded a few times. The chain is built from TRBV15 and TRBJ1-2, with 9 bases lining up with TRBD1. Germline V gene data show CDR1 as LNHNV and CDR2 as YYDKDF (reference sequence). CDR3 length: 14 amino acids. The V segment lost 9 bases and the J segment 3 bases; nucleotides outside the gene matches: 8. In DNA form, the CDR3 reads TGTGCCACAGGAGAACAGGGGGCACACTATGGCTACACCTTC. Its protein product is CATGEQGAHYGYTF.

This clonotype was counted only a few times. The CDR3 DNA reads TGTGCCAGCAGTTTAGCCCTTAGCGGGAACACAGATACGCAGTATTTT. This codes for CASSLALSGNTDTQYF. The rearrangement joins TRBV12-3 or TRBV12-4 to TRBJ2-3, with 8 bases matching TRBD2. Trimming cost V 0 bases and J 2 bases; bases outside gene matches: 4. CDR3 length: 16 amino acids.

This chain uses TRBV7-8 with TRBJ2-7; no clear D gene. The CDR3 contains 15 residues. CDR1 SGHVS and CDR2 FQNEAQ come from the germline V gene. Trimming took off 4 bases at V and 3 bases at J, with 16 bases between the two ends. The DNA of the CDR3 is TGTGCCAGCAGCTCCGACGCGTTGAACCTCTACGAGCAGTACTTC. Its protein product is CASSSDALNLYEQYF. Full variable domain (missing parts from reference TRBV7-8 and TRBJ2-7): GAGVSQSPRYKVAKRGQDVALRCDPISGHVSLFWYQQALGQGPEFLTYFQNEAQLDKSGLPSDRFFAERPEGSVSTLKIQRTQQEDSAVYLCASSSDALNLYEQYFGPGTRLTVT.

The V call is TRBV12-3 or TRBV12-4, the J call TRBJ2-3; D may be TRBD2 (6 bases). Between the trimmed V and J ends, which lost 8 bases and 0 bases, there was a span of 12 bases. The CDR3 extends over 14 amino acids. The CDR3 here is CASGGTGSTDTQYF. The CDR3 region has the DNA TGTGCCAGCGGCGGGACGGGGAGCACAGATACGCAGTATTTT.

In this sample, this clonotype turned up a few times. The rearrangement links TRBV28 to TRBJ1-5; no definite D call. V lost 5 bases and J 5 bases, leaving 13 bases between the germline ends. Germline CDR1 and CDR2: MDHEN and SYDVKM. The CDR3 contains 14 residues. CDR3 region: CASSITPTYQPQHF. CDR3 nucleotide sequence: TGTGCCAGCAGTATAACTCCCACCTATCAGCCCCAGCATTTT.